The clone carrying this T cell receptor beta chain was recorded only once. Its antigen is unidentified. The CDR3 contains 15 residues. Germline trimming cut 1 base from V and 3 bases from J; bases unmatched to any gene: 5. These data originate in a study of CD8 T cells in Susac syndrome. Random hexamers primed reverse transcription of roughly 0.5 to 1 ug RNA. Multiplex PCR with immunoSEQ amplified the TCR beta CDR3 across 54 Vbeta and 13 Jbeta. MiXCR, applied by TCRdb to the immunoSEQ multiplex PCR reads, yields one record per CDR3 protein. The data hold more than 150,000 distinct CDR3 sequences, with 95% observed a single time. Points from the study as a whole: The study's TCR sequencing and HLA analysis drew on a certain number of individuals. That number was acknowledged as relatively small. Clonal CD8+ expansion in Susac was highest in TEMRA cells and active patients.

The rearrangement joins TRBV12-3 or TRBV12-4 to TRBJ2-7; 8 bases align to TRBD2. The sample consisted of CD8+ T cells from PBMCs. The clonotype was recovered from a human donor with Susac syndrome. CDR3 coding DNA: TGTGCCAGCAGTTTAGAACAGGGACTAGGCTACGAGCAGTACTTC. Its protein is CASSLEQGLGYEQYF.